This T cell receptor (beta chain) emerged from a study of blood T cells in healthy people across ages. The study, taken as a whole, reports: Significant beta diversity loss was already apparent by age approximately 42, declining roughly linearly.

The germline V gene has CDR1 SQVTM and CDR2 ANQGSEA. The CDR3 totals 13 residues. Points on this clonotype: What it recognizes is unknown. One junction end does not reproduce the germline sequence, and a read error may be involved.

The use of a sample-barcoded 5' primer and a J-beta primer mix characterized a second PCR of about 7 to 12 cycles. Every molecule of cDNA carried a tag from a template-switch adaptor with 12 random nucleotides. CDR3-containing paired-end reads numbering at least 2.5 million came from each sample. TCRdb re-derived calls from the 5' RACE reads in MiXCR, one entry per CDR3 protein. The table lists more than 1,400,000 distinct CDR3 sequences, roughly 45% of them singletons. The rearrangement uses TRBV29-1 and TRBJ2-7; D ambiguous. The end of the DNA is better explained by TRBJ2-5, so the J call may be wrong. This TCR was sampled from a woman under 30 in good health. The sequenced material came from blood. The chain's CDR3 is CSIEDGLRETQYF. As DNA, the CDR3 is TGCAGCATTGAAGATGGGCTCCGGGAGACCCAGTACTTC.